These 26 T cell receptor beta chains were sequenced from one sample in a study of cytomegalovirus exposure and HLA in healthy donors. The PCR used 60 Vbeta and 13 Jbeta primers. Profiling relied on immunoSEQ multiplex PCR, and the TCRdb table lists in-frame clones only, not all of them. The data show roughly 120,000 clones, around 83% seen once. The sequencing input was PBMCs. The source of these receptors is a woman aged 18 to 35 in good health and CMV-seropositive.

The chain joins TRBV5-1 to TRBJ2-1; 9 bases are a match to TRBD2. J gave up 4 bases and V 0 bases, and 2 bases lay outside the gene matches. The germline V gene has CDR1 SGHRS and CDR2 YFSETQ. The CDR3 extends over 15 amino acids. CDR3 amino acids: CASSLASGGYNEQFF. CDR3 bases: TGCGCCAGCAGCTTGGCCAGCGGGGGGTACAATGAGCAGTTCTTC.

The chain's CDR3 is CASSLGQLETQYF. The CDR3 bases are TGTGCCAGCAGCTTAGGACAGTTGGAGACCCAGTACTTC. The chain carries TRBV7-6 and TRBJ2-5, with D possibly matching TRBD1 (5 bases). The CDR3 has 13 residues. Germline loops: CDR1 SGHVS, CDR2 FNYEAQ. The V gene lost 1 base and the J gene lost 5 bases, with 8 bases spanning the gap.

The chain couples TRBV19 to TRBJ2-7; TRBD1 aligns across 9 bases. The CDR3 runs to 15 residues. Germline V gene lookup returns CDR1 LNHDA and CDR2 SQIVND (reference sequence). The V and J ends lost 5 bases and 4 bases, in that order; junction bases with no gene match: 9. The CDR3 spells CASSVRTGATYEQYF. The CDR3 DNA is TGTGCCAGTAGTGTGCGGACAGGGGCGACGTACGAGCAGTACTTC.

This chain connects TRBV18 to TRBJ2-1; TRBD2 agrees at 10 bases. The CDR3 totals 19 residues. J gave up 7 bases and V 6 bases, and 21 bases lay outside the gene matches. The germline gives CDR1 KGHSH, CDR2 LQKENI. CDR3 loop: CASSQGLAGVPGFANEQFF. In nucleotides, the CDR3 is TGTGCCAGCTCGCAGGGGCTAGCGGGGGTCCCCGGGTTTGCGAATGAGCAGTTCTTC.

The chain carries TRBV30 and TRBJ1-5; D is perhaps TRBD1 (5 bases). CDR3 length: 12 amino acids. Germline V CDR1 and CDR2: GTSNPN, SVGIG (reference sequence). Deletions cut 5 bases from V and 6 bases from J, with 11 bases between. The CDR3 sequence is CAWSTGVQPQHF. In DNA, the CDR3 is TGTGCCTGGTCGACGGGGGTTCAGCCCCAGCATTTT. Supplemented by reference TRBV30 and TRBJ1-5, the full variable domain reads SQTIHQWPATLVQPVGSPLSLECTVEGTSNPNLYWYRQAAGRGLQLLFYSVGIGQISSEVPQNLSASRPQDRQFILSSKKLLLSDSGFYLCAWSTGVQPQHFGDGTRLSIL.

The chain couples TRBV27 to TRBJ2-2; a possible D gene is TRBD2 (7 bases). The CDR3 spans 15 residues. The germline gives CDR1 MNHEY, CDR2 SMNVEV (reference sequence). Trimming stripped 2 bases from V and 3 bases from J, with 10 bases between. The CDR3: CASSLRGGDTGELFF. DNA of the CDR3: TGTGCCAGCAGTTTAAGGGGGGGGGACACCGGGGAGCTGTTTTTT.

This clone was observed once. The chain has TRBV27 and TRBJ2-5; D perhaps matches TRBD1 (6 bases). With the DNA end fitting TRBJ2-7 better, the J assignment may be wrong. Germline-derived CDR1 and CDR2 are MNHEY and SMNVEV (reference sequence). CDR3 length: 12 residues. The CDR3 region is CASRDSHYEQYF. Here the CDR3 DNA reads TGTGCCAGCAGGGACAGCCACTACGAGCAGTACTTC.

V gene TRBV7-7 combines with J gene TRBJ2-1; possibly TRBD1 for D (6 bases). Germline V gene data show CDR1 as SSHAT and CDR2 as FNYEAQ (reference sequence). Trimming took off 1 base at V and 5 bases at J, with 6 bases between the two ends. The CDR3 runs 13 residues. The CDR3 DNA sequence: TGTGCCAGCAGCTTAGGACAGGACAATGAGCAGTTCTTC. Amino acids: CASSLGQDNEQFF.

The rearrangement joins TRBV27 to TRBJ2-2, with 11 bases aligning to TRBD2. Trimming at V came to 9 bases and at J to 0 bases, leaving 6 bases not matched to a gene. The CDR3 is made up of 16 amino acids. CDR1 is MNHEY and CDR2 is SMNVEV in the germline V gene (reference sequence). In DNA form, the CDR3 reads TGTGCCAGTCTACTAGCGGGGGCCTCGAACACCGGGGAGCTGTTTTTT. It translates to CASLLAGASNTGELFF.

The rearrangement uses TRBV28 and TRBJ1-1, with D perhaps matching TRBD1 (5 bases). The V gene's germline CDR1 is MDHEN and CDR2 SYDVKM. Trimming shortened V by 6 bases and J by 6 bases, and 17 bases separated the two germline ends. This CDR3 is 14 amino acids long. The CDR3 is CASRPRSPGAEAFF. CDR3 bases: TGTGCCAGCAGGCCACGCTCCCCGGGGGCTGAAGCTTTCTTT.

This clone has a single count. V and J are TRBV19 and TRBJ1-5; 9 bases line up with TRBD1. Germline assignment: CDR1 LNHDA and CDR2 SQIVND (reference sequence). The V segment lost 4 bases and the J segment 6 bases; nucleotides outside the gene matches: 7. There are 15 residues in the CDR3. In nucleotides, the CDR3 is TGTGCCAGTAGTAGACCTGGACAGGGGATTCAGCCCCAGCATTTT. Translating gives CASSRPGQGIQPQHF.

This clone was counted a few times. The chain is built from TRBV30 and TRBJ2-5, with a tentative D call TRBD1 (7 bases). CDR3 length equals 15 residues. V lost 7 bases and J 1 base, leaving 19 bases between the germline ends. Germline loops: CDR1 GTSNPN, CDR2 SVGIG (reference sequence). CDR3 region: CAFTPQGGFQETQYF. In DNA, the CDR3 is TGTGCCTTTACACCCCAGGGGGGATTCCAAGAGACCCAGTACTTC.

The chain is built from TRBV2 and TRBJ1-4, with TRBD1 identical over 9 bases. V dropped 5 bases and J dropped 4; count of bases not matched to a gene: 5. Germline CDR1 and CDR2: SNHLY and FYNNEI. The CDR3 length is 15 residues. DNA of the CDR3: TGTGCCAGCAGTCCGGACAGGGGTAGTAATGAAAAACTGTTTTTT. It yields the protein CASSPDRGSNEKLFF.

The chain has TRBV27 and TRBJ2-7, with 7 positions matching TRBD1. Per germline, CDR1 MNHEY and CDR2 SMNVEV (reference sequence). The CDR3 extends over 16 amino acids. V shed 0 bases and J 3 bases; nucleotides not matched to a gene: 8. The CDR3 spells CASSLSVPGQSYEQYF. The CDR3 DNA reads TGTGCCAGCAGTTTATCGGTACCGGGACAGAGCTACGAGCAGTACTTC.

The chain links TRBV5-5 to TRBJ2-6; TRBD1 matches 9 bases. This CDR3 region has 17 residues. The V gene end was trimmed by 4 bases and the J gene end by 0 bases; junction bases not matched to a gene: 5. The germline V gene encodes CDR1 SGHKS and CDR2 YYEKEE (reference sequence). The CDR3 region has the DNA TGTGCCAGCAGCGGTCGGGACAGGGCCTCTGGGGCCAACGTCCTGACTTTC. This encodes CASSGRDRASGANVLTF.

The rearrangement links TRBV2 to TRBJ2-7; a possible D gene is TRBD1 (6 bases). CDR1 SNHLY and CDR2 FYNNEI come from the germline V gene. V lost 3 bases to trimming and J lost 6 bases, with 12 bases between them. CDR3 length: 13 residues. The CDR3 spells CASSDPGVGEQYF. In DNA form, the CDR3 reads TGTGCCAGCAGTGATCCAGGGGTGGGCGAGCAGTACTTC.

This chain connects TRBV6-5 to TRBJ1-4, with 7 nucleotides matching TRBD1. V was pared by 8 bases and J by 6 bases, with 6 bases of the junction left unmatched. The CDR3 extends over 13 amino acids. CDR1 MNHEY and CDR2 SVGAGI come from the germline V gene. As DNA, the CDR3 is TGTGCCAGCCACAGGGGCGATGATGAAAAACTGTTTTTT. Encoded protein: CASHRGDDEKLFF.

This chain uses TRBV27 with TRBJ1-2; the D is unclear. The CDR3 covers 12 residues. Germline loops: CDR1 MNHEY, CDR2 SMNVEV (reference sequence). With 6 bases removed from V and 8 bases from J, the gap between germline ends came to 13 bases. CDR3 protein: CASRPYLGGYTF. The CDR3 DNA is TGTGCCAGCAGACCTTATTTGGGCGGCTACACCTTC.

This clone has only a few counts. The rearrangement links TRBV9 to TRBJ1-1, with D perhaps TRBD1 (5 bases). V was clipped by 4 bases and J by 4 bases, with 11 bases between them. CDR1 is SGDLS and CDR2 is YYNGEE in the germline V gene. This CDR3 has 13 residues. The chain's CDR3 is CASSTRGTTEAFF. DNA of the CDR3: TGTGCCAGCAGCACGCGGGGGACCACTGAAGCTTTCTTT.

This clone has just a few counts. The gene calls are TRBV7-2 and TRBJ2-2, with 11 bases matching TRBD2. With V trimmed by 1 base and J by 4 bases, 5 bases remained unmatched. CDR3 length equals 17 residues. CDR1 and CDR2 (germline): SGHTA, FQGNSA. CDR3 sequence: CASSLVVAGGRTGELFF. The DNA for the CDR3 is TGTGCCAGCAGCTTAGTGGTAGCGGGGGGGCGCACCGGGGAGCTGTTTTTT.

This rearrangement joins TRBV4-1 to TRBJ2-7; 9 bases agree with TRBD1. Germline V gene data show CDR1 as MGHRA and CDR2 as YSYEKL. The CDR3 length is 16 residues. Germline trimming cut 0 bases from V and 2 bases from J; bases unmatched to any gene: 5. CDR3 sequence: CASSQDKGQGTYEQYF. CDR3 nucleotides: TGCGCCAGCAGCCAAGATAAGGGACAGGGAACCTACGAGCAGTACTTC.

The chain is built from TRBV27 and TRBJ2-1; D unclear. Trimming took off 3 bases at V and 6 bases at J, with 12 bases between the two ends. The CDR3 is made up of 14 amino acids. In germline, CDR1 is MNHEY, CDR2 SMNVEV (reference sequence). CDR3 in amino acids: CASSFTSYRNEQFF. The CDR3 region has the DNA TGTGCCAGCAGTTTTACTTCTTATCGCAATGAGCAGTTCTTC.

V gene TRBV4-1 combines with J gene TRBJ2-1, with 8 bases fitting TRBD1. V shed 3 bases, J shed 8 bases, and the junction held 3 bases outside the gene matches. The CDR3 sequence is 13 residues long. Germline V gene lookup returns CDR1 MGHRA and CDR2 YSYEKL. The CDR3: CASSQDREYEQFF. CDR3 nucleotide sequence: TGCGCCAGCAGCCAGGACAGGGAATATGAGCAGTTCTTC.

The J gene is TRBJ2-3, the V gene TRBV21-1; the table assigns TRBD1, which was not confirmed against the DNA. TRBV21-1 constitutes a pseudogene. This CDR3 comprises 13 residues. The CDR3 sequence: CASSPRHTDTQYF. The DNA of the CDR3 is TGTGCCAGCAGCCCTCGACATACAGATACGCAGTATTTT.

Only one count was recorded for this clone. The V and J genes are TRBV5-1 and TRBJ2-7, with D unresolved. The CDR3 length is 12 residues. Per germline, CDR1 SGHRS and CDR2 YFSETQ. Trimming cost V 1 base and J 5 bases, with 7 bases left between them. In DNA, the CDR3 is TGCGCCAGCAGCTTGTTAGGAGACGAGCAGTACTTC. Translating it yields CASSLLGDEQYF.

This clone was seen only a few times. V is TRBV5-1 and J is TRBJ1-2, with TRBD1 matching 7 bases. This CDR3 has 14 amino acids. V was pared by 2 bases and J by 3 bases, with 4 bases of the junction left unmatched. Germline assignment: CDR1 SGHRS and CDR2 YFSETQ. CDR3 bases: TGCGCCAGCAGCTTTCTGCAGGGGGACTATGGCTACACCTTC. This gives the protein CASSFLQGDYGYTF.